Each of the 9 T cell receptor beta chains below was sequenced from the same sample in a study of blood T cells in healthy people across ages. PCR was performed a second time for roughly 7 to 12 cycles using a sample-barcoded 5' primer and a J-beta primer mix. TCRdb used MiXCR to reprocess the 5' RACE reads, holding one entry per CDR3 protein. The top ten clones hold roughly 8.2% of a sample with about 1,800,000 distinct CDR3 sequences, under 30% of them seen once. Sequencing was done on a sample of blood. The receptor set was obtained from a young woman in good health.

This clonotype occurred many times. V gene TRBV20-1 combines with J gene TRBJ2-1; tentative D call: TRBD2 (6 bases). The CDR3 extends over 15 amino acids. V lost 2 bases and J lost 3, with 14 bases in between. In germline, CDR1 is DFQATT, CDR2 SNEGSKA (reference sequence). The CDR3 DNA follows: TGCAGTGCTAGAAGGCTCGGGAGAGGCTACAATGAGCAGTTCTTC. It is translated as CSARRLGRGYNEQFF.

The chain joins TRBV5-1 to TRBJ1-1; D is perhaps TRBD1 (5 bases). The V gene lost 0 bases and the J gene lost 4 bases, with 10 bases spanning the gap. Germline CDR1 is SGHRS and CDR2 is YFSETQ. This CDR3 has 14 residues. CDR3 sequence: CASSLVRDGTEAFF. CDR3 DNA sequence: TGCGCCAGCAGCTTGGTGAGGGACGGCACTGAAGCTTTCTTT. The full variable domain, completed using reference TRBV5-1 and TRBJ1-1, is KAGVTQTPRYLIKTRGQQVTLSCSPISGHRSVSWYQQTPGQGLQFLFEYFSETQRNKGNFPGRFSGRQFSNSRSEMNVSTLELGDSALYLCASSLVRDGTEAFFGQGTRLTVV.

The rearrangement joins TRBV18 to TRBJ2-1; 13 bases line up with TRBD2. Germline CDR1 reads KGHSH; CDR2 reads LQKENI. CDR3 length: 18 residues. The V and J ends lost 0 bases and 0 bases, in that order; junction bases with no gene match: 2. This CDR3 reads CASSPPRLAGGSYNEQFF. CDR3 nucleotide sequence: TGTGCCAGCTCACCACCACGACTAGCGGGGGGCTCCTACAATGAGCAGTTCTTC.

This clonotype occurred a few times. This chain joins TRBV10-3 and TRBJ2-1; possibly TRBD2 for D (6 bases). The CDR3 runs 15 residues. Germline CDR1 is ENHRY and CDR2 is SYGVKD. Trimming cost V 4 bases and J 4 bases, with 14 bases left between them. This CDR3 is CAISGAGLIYNEQFF. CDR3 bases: TGTGCCATCAGTGGTGCGGGACTTATATACAATGAGCAGTTCTTC.

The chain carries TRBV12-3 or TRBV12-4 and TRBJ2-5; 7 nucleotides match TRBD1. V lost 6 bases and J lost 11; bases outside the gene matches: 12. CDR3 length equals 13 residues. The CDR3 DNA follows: TGTGCCAGCAGAGCCGGGACAGCATTTGGGCAGTACTTC. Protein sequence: CASRAGTAFGQYF.

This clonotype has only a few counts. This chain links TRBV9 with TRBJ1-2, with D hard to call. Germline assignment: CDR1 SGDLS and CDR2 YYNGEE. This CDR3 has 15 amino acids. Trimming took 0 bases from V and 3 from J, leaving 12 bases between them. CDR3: CASSVVGLLDYGYTF. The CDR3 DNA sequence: TGTGCCAGCAGCGTAGTCGGGTTGCTGGACTATGGCTACACCTTC.

CDR3 nucleotide sequence: TGTGCCAGCAGCTTAATTGTAGGCACAGATACGCAGTATTTT. It specifies CASSLIVGTDTQYF. V usage is TRBV7-3 and J usage is TRBJ2-3; D not resolved. Trimming cost V 1 base and J 1 base, with 6 bases left between them. The CDR3 sequence is 14 residues long. Germline CDR1 and CDR2: SGHTA and FQGTGA.

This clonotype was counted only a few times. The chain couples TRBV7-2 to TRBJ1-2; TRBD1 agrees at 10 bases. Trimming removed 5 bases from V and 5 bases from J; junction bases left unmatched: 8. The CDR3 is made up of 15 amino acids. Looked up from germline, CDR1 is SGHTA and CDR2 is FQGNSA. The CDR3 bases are TGTGCCAGCAGCCCCGGGACAGGGGTTGGATATGGCTACACCTTC. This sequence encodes CASSPGTGVGYGYTF.

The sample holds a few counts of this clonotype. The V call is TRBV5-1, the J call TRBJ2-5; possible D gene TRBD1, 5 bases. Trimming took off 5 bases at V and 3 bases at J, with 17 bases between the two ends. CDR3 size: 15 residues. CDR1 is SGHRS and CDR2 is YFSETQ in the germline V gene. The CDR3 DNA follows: TGCGCCAGCAGTCAAACTCCAGGGCGCGAAGAGACCCAGTACTTC. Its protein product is CASSQTPGREETQYF.